What follows are 26 T cell receptor beta chains derived from one specimen sequenced in a study of blood T cell repertoires in COVID-19. Assay used: immunoSEQ multiplex PCR; TCRdb lists only in-frame clones, some missing. The table shows some 250,000 clones, with around nine tenths occurring only once. Specimen: peripheral blood. Receptor source: a woman aged 70-85 years with active or convalescent COVID-19.

The V call is TRBV4-2, the J call TRBJ1-5, with D possibly matching TRBD1 (5 bases). Trimming cost V 1 base and J 4 bases, with 14 bases left between them. The CDR3 totals 16 residues. Germline assignment: CDR1 LGHNA and CDR2 YNFKEQ. CDR3 amino acids: CASSQAGSRVNQPQHF. CDR3 in DNA: TGTGCCAGCAGCCAAGCCGGGTCCAGGGTAAATCAGCCCCAGCATTTT.

J is TRBJ1-3 and V is TRBV2; D ambiguous. This CDR3 is built from 13 residues. Trimming stripped 8 bases from V and 4 bases from J, with 12 bases between. CDR1 is SNHLY and CDR2 is FYNNEI in the germline V gene. The CDR3 coding sequence is TGTGCCAGCTACCGGGATTCGGGAAACACCATATATTTT. It is translated as CASYRDSGNTIYF.

The V call is TRBV5-6, the J call TRBJ2-7; 10 bases are shared with TRBD1. CDR1 and CDR2 (germline): SGHDT, YYEEEE. This CDR3 is 14 amino acids long. V was pared by 5 bases and J by 3 bases, with 5 bases of the junction left unmatched. The CDR3 region has the DNA TGTGCCAGCAGTCCCGGGACAGGGGTCTACGAGCAGTACTTC. Its translation is CASSPGTGVYEQYF. Combining the CDR3 with reference TRBV5-6 and TRBJ2-7 gives the whole variable domain DAGVTQSPTHLIKTRGQQVTLRCSPKSGHDTVSWYQQALGQGPQFIFQYYEEEERQRGNFPDRFSGHQFPNYSSELNVNALLLGDSALYLCASSPGTGVYEQYFGPGTRLTVT.

The gene calls are TRBV7-6 and TRBJ1-3, with 10 bases lining up with TRBD1. From germline, CDR1 is SGHVS and CDR2 FNYEAQ. V lost 5 bases, J lost 5 bases, and 6 bases stayed unmatched. This CDR3 is 15 amino acids long. CDR3 residues: CASSIRDRGRNTIYF. Here the CDR3 DNA reads TGTGCCAGCAGCATCCGGGACAGGGGAAGAAACACCATATATTTT.

This clone appeared once. This sequence joins TRBV5-1 and TRBJ1-2; D gene unclear. Per germline, CDR1 SGHRS and CDR2 YFSETQ. V lost 4 bases and J 4 bases, leaving 17 bases between the germline ends. The CDR3 sequence is 15 residues long. The CDR3 here is CASSQGIGKSYGYTF. In DNA, the CDR3 is TGCGCCAGCAGCCAAGGGATCGGGAAAAGCTATGGCTACACCTTC.

The chain couples TRBV6-2 or TRBV6-3 to TRBJ1-2; TRBD1 matches at 8 bases. The CDR3 extends over 16 amino acids. With 4 bases clipped from V and 3 bases from J, the junction kept 10 bases outside the gene matches. CDR1 and CDR2 from the germline V gene are MNHEY and SVGEGT. The CDR3 reads CASSWRQGRSDYGYTF. CDR3 coding DNA: TGTGCCAGCAGTTGGAGACAGGGGAGGTCGGACTATGGCTACACCTTC.

The chain carries TRBV11-3 and TRBJ1-5; no definite D call. Germline V CDR1 and CDR2: SGHNT, YENEEA. The CDR3 extends over 19 amino acids. Trimming took 0 bases from V and 3 from J, leaving 21 bases between them. The DNA of the CDR3 is TGTGCCAGCAGCTTAGATCAAATGGAGGCAGTTGAACCCAATCAGCCCCAGCATTTT. Protein sequence: CASSLDQMEAVEPNQPQHF.

The V gene is TRBV21-1, the J gene TRBJ1-1. TRBV21-1 corresponds to a pseudogene. The CDR3 has 16 residues. The CDR3 coding sequence is TGTGCCAGCAGCAAAGCTAAGGCGGAAGGCGACACTGAAGCTTTCTTT. Amino acid sequence: CASSKAKAEGDTEAFF.

V usage is TRBV4-1 and J usage is TRBJ1-1, with 7 bases aligning to TRBD1. The CDR3 is 16 amino acids. After removal of 2 bases from V and 5 bases from J, the junction contained 11 bases not matched to a gene. Germline values: CDR1 MGHRA, CDR2 YSYEKL. The CDR3 region has the DNA TGCGCCAGCAGCCAAACGGGGAACAGGGGCGCAACTGAAGCTTTCTTT. This translates into CASSQTGNRGATEAFF.

V is TRBV19 and J is TRBJ2-7; D remains unclear. V shed 11 bases and J shed 3 bases, with 20 bases lying between them. Germline-derived CDR1 and CDR2 are LNHDA and SQIVND (reference sequence). This CDR3 is built from 14 residues. The CDR3 sequence: CALHAPCPVYEQYF. The CDR3 DNA is TGTGCCCTCCATGCCCCATGCCCGGTCTACGAGCAGTACTTC.

V usage is TRBV6-5 and J usage is TRBJ2-3; possibly TRBD2 for D (5 bases). The CDR3 loop spans 14 amino acids. Between the trimmed V and J ends, which lost 7 bases and 9 bases, there was a span of 20 bases. Germline loops: CDR1 MNHEY, CDR2 SVGAGI. The CDR3 bases are TGTGCCAGCAAACGAGTAGCTGACTATGGAACGCAGTATTTT. Translated, it gives CASKRVADYGTQYF.

V and J are TRBV7-3 and TRBJ1-1; the match to TRBD1 covers 7 bases. V dropped 4 bases and J dropped 0; count of bases not matched to a gene: 5. The CDR3 runs 15 residues. The germline CDR1 and CDR2 sequences are SGHTA and FQGTGA. CDR3 sequence (DNA): TGTGCCAGCAGCTCACAGGGGTTCATGAACACTGAAGCTTTCTTT. Translated, it gives CASSSQGFMNTEAFF.

The chain carries TRBV4-1 and TRBJ1-5; D gene ambiguous. Germline V gene data show CDR1 as MGHRA and CDR2 as YSYEKL. The V end lost 0 bases, the J end lost 3 bases, and 6 bases lay between the germline ends. The CDR3 spans 14 residues. CDR3 protein: CASSQDGPNQPQHF. CDR3 sequence (DNA): TGCGCCAGCAGCCAAGATGGGCCCAATCAGCCCCAGCATTTT.

The CDR3 protein is CASSYSRGAGGYTF. In DNA, the CDR3 is TGTGCCAGCAGTTACTCGCGGGGGGCTGGCGGCTACACCTTC. This chain joins TRBV6-5 and TRBJ1-2; weak D call: TRBD1 (6 bases). This CDR3 spans 14 amino acids. V lost 0 bases to trimming and J lost 8 bases, with 13 bases between them. Germline V gives CDR1 MNHEY, CDR2 SVGAGI.

CDR3 protein: CASSTPTGANEKLFF. CDR3 DNA: TGTGCCAGCAGCACCCCCACGGGTGCCAATGAAAAACTGTTTTTT. This rearrangement joins TRBV7-2 to TRBJ1-4; D is undetermined. The CDR3 sequence is 15 residues long. The V end was cut by 5 bases, the J end by 5 bases, with 15 bases between. Germline values: CDR1 SGHTA, CDR2 FQGNSA. The full variable domain, its missing parts supplied by reference TRBV7-2 and TRBJ1-4, is GAGVSQSPSNKVTEKGKDVELRCDPISGHTALYWYRQSLGQGLEFLIYFQGNSAPDKSGLPSDRFSAERTGGSVSTLTIQRTQQEDSAVYLCASSTPTGANEKLFFGSGTQLSVL.

The table lists this clone with a count of one. J is TRBJ2-3 and V is TRBV12-3 or TRBV12-4; D is perhaps TRBD1 (5 bases). The length of the CDR3 is 13 residues. The V gene lost 6 bases and the J gene lost 10 bases, with 17 bases spanning the gap. DNA of the CDR3: TGTGCCAGCAGCAGCCCACCAGGGATATCGCAGTATTTT. Translating it yields CASSSPPGISQYF.

This clone was counted a single time. This chain connects TRBV7-8 to TRBJ2-4, with D possibly matching TRBD1 (5 bases). Trimming removed 5 bases at V and 3 bases at J, with 11 bases between. Germline V CDR1 and CDR2: SGHVS, FQNEAQ. This CDR3 is built from 14 residues. The CDR3 bases are TGTGCCAGCAGCCAAGGGGTTGTCAAAAACATTCAGTACTTC. Its protein product is CASSQGVVKNIQYF.

The chain links TRBV5-6 to TRBJ2-1; tentative D call: TRBD2 (7 bases). Germline V lookup: CDR1 SGHDT, CDR2 YYEEEE. The CDR3 covers 16 residues. Deletions cut 0 bases from V and 4 bases from J, with 14 bases between. The CDR3 spells CASSLEFGGRYNEQFF. The CDR3 DNA reads as TGTGCCAGCAGCTTGGAGTTCGGGGGGCGGTACAATGAGCAGTTCTTC.

The J gene is TRBJ1-4, the V gene TRBV27; D ambiguous. In germline, CDR1 is MNHEY, CDR2 SMNVEV (reference sequence). V was shortened by 4 bases and J by 2 bases, with 11 bases between the two germline ends. The CDR3 spans 15 residues. CDR3 residues: CASSSPPFTNEKLFF. The CDR3 DNA reads TGTGCCAGCAGTTCCCCCCCTTTTACTAATGAAAAACTGTTTTTT.

The V gene is TRBV19, the J gene TRBJ1-2; a weak D match, TRBD1 (6 bases). The germline V and J ends were trimmed by 3 bases and 6 bases, with 11 bases remaining between them. The CDR3 has 13 amino acids. Looked up from germline, CDR1 is LNHDA and CDR2 is SQIVND (reference sequence). The CDR3 bases are TGTGCCAGTAGTATTGAAGGGGGAGATGGCTACACCTTC. As protein: CASSIEGGDGYTF.

The chain recombines TRBV6-4 with TRBJ1-5; perhaps TRBD1 as D (6 bases). The CDR3 spans 15 residues. Germline V lookup: CDR1 MRHNA, CDR2 SNTAGT. V lost 2 bases, J lost 3 bases, and 11 bases lay in between. The CDR3 nucleotides read TGTGCCAGCAGTGACGGGACACCCACCAATCAGCCCCAGCATTTT. It codes for CASSDGTPTNQPQHF.

The chain combines TRBV5-1 with TRBJ2-2; D not certain. Germline CDR1 SGHRS, CDR2 YFSETQ. V lost 0 bases and J lost 0, with 6 bases in between. The CDR3 is made up of 15 amino acids. CDR3 bases: TGCGCCAGCAGCTTGGCCTATTCGAACACCGGGGAGCTGTTTTTT. It yields the protein CASSLAYSNTGELFF.

The chain recombines TRBV5-1 with TRBJ1-1; the D is unclear. The germline CDR1 and CDR2 sequences are SGHRS and YFSETQ. V was trimmed by 0 bases and J by 1 base, leaving 7 bases between them. CDR3 length: 14 residues. The CDR3 DNA follows: TGCGCCAGCAGCTTGGGAGGAGGGAACACTGAAGCTTTCTTT. Its translation is CASSLGGGNTEAFF.

The genes are TRBV6-4 and TRBJ2-1; weak D call: TRBD2 (6 bases). This CDR3 has 14 amino acids. The germline V and J ends were trimmed by 5 bases and 8 bases, with 16 bases remaining between them. Germline V CDR1 and CDR2: MRHNA, SNTAGT. In nucleotides, the CDR3 is TGTGCCAGCAGTCAAATGGGGGACTCTGATGAGCAGTTCTTC. Residues: CASSQMGDSDEQFF.

This clone was counted between two and nine times. The V call is TRBV6-5, the J call TRBJ2-1; 9 bases align to TRBD2. The germline gives CDR1 MNHEY, CDR2 SVGAGI. This CDR3 comprises 14 residues. The junction had 8 bases not matched to a gene; V was cut back by 5 bases and J by 9 bases. The CDR3 here is CASSPAGGGSEQFF. CDR3 in DNA: TGTGCCAGCAGTCCAGCGGGGGGAGGGAGTGAGCAGTTCTTC.

V gene TRBV19 combines with J gene TRBJ1-1, with 8 bases aligning to TRBD1. This CDR3 region has 16 residues. Germline V gene data show CDR1 as LNHDA and CDR2 as SQIVND (reference sequence). V gave up 5 bases and J gave up 0 bases; unmatched junction bases: 8. This chain's CDR3 is CASSPPQGGVNTEAFF. CDR3 DNA sequence: TGTGCCAGTAGTCCTCCACAGGGGGGGGTGAACACTGAAGCTTTCTTT.